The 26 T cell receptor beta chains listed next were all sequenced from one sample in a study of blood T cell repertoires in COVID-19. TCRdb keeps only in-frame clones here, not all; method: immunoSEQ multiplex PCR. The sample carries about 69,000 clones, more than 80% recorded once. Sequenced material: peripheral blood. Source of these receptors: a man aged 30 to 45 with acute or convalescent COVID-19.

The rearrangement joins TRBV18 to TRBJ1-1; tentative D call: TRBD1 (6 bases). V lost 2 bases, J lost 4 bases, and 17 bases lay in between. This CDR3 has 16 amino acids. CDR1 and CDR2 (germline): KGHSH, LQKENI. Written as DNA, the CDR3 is TGTGCCAGCTCACCATCTCTCAGGGGTGGGGGCACTGAAGCTTTCTTT. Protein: CASSPSLRGGGTEAFF.

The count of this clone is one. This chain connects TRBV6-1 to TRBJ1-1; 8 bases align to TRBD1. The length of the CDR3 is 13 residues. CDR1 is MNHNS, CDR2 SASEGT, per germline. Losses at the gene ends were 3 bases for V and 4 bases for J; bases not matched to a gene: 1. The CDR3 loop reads CASSDDRGTEAFF. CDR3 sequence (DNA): TGTGCCAGCAGTGACGACAGGGGCACTGAAGCTTTCTTT.

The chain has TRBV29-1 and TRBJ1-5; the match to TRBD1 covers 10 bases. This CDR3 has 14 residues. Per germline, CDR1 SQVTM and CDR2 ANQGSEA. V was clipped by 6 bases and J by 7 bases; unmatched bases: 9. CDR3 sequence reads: CSVAAGTGDQPQHF. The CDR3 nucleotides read TGCAGCGTGGCAGCAGGGACAGGGGACCAGCCCCAGCATTTT.

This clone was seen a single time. CDR3 region: CASSSGGQNLYNSPLHF. The CDR3 nucleotides read TGTGCCAGCAGCTCCGGAGGACAGAACCTTTATAATTCACCCCTCCACTTT. The chain combines TRBV5-4 with TRBJ1-6; D perhaps matches TRBD1 (6 bases). V was pared by 3 bases and J by 4 bases, with 17 bases between. The CDR3 spans 17 residues. Germline CDR1 and CDR2: SGHNT and YYREEE (reference sequence).

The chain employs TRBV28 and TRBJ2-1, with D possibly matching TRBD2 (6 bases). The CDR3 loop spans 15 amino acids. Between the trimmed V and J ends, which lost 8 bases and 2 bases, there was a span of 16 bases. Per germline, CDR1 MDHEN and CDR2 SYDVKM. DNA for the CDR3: TGTGCCAGCCGTGTTTCGGGGGTGCCCTACAATGAGCAGTTCTTC. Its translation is CASRVSGVPYNEQFF. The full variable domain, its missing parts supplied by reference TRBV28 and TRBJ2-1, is DVKVTQSSRYLVKRTGEKVFLECVQDMDHENMFWYRQDPGLGLRLIYFSYDVKMKEKGDIPEGYSVSREKKERFSLILESASTNQTSMYLCASRVSGVPYNEQFFGPGTRLTVL.

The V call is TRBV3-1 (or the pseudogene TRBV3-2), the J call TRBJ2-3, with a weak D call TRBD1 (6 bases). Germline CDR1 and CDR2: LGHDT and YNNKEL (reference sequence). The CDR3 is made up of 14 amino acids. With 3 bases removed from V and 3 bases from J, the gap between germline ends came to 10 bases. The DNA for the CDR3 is TGTGCCAGCAGCCATCGGACAGAGACAGATACGCAGTATTTT. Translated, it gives CASSHRTETDTQYF.

This chain's CDR3 is CASSPGQRGLEGAFF. CDR3 in DNA: TGCGCCAGCAGCCCCGGACAGCGTGGACTCGAAGGCGCTTTCTTT. This chain connects TRBV5-1 to TRBJ1-1; possible D gene TRBD1, 6 bases. This CDR3 region has 15 residues. Between the trimmed V and J ends, which lost 4 bases and 11 bases, there was a span of 24 bases. The germline V gene encodes CDR1 SGHRS and CDR2 YFSETQ.

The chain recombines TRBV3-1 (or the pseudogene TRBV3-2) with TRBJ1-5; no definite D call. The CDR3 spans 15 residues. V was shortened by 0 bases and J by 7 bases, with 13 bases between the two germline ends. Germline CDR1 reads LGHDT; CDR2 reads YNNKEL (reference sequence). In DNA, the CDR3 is TGTGCCAGCAGCCAAGATCGTAAGGGAGACCAGCCCCAGCATTTT. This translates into CASSQDRKGDQPQHF.

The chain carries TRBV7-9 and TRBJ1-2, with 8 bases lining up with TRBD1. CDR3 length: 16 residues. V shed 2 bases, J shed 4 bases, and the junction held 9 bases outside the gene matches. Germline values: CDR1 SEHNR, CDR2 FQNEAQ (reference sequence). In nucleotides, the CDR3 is TGTGCCAGCAGCTTAAGTACTGCCGGGACAGGCTATGGCTACACCTTC. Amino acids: CASSLSTAGTGYGYTF.

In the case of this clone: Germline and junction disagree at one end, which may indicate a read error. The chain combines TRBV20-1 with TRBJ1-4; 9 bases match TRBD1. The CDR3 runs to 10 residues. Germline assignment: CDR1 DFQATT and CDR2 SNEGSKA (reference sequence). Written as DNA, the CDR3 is TGCAGTGCAGGGGACAGGGTAGCGATTTTT. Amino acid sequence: CSAGDRVAIF.

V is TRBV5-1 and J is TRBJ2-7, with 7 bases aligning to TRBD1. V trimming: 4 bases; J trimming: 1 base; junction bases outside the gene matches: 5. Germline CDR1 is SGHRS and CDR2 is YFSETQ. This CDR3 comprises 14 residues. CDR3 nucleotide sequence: TGCGCCAGCAGCAGACAGGGCCTATCCTACGAGCAGTACTTC. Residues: CASSRQGLSYEQYF.

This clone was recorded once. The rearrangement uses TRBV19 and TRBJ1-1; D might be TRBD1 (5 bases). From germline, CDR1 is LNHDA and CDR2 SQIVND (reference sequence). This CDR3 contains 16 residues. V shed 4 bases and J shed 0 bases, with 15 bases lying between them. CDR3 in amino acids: CASSTNYRPMNTEAFF. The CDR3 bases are TGTGCCAGTAGTACAAACTACAGGCCGATGAACACTGAAGCTTTCTTT.

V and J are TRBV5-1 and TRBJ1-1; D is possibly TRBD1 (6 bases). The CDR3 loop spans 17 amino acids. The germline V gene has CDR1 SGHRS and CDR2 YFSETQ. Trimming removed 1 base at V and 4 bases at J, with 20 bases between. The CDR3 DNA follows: TGCGCCAGCAGCTTGCCGCCACGGACAGTAAGGAGCACTGAAGCTTTCTTT. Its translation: CASSLPPRTVRSTEAFF.

The CDR3 is CASSLWDSGNTIYF. The DNA for the CDR3 is TGTGCCAGCAGCCTATGGGACAGCGGAAACACCATATATTTT. This sequence joins TRBV14 and TRBJ1-3, with 7 bases fitting TRBD1. Germline-derived CDR1 and CDR2 are SGHDN and FVKESK. CDR3 length: 14 residues. The junction had 4 bases not matched to a gene; V was cut back by 4 bases and J by 4 bases.

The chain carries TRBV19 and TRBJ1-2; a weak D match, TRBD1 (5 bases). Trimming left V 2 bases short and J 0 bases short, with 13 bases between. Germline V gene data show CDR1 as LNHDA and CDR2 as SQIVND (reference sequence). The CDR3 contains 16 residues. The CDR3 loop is CASSIKGTGTNYGYTF. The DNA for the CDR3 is TGTGCCAGTAGTATAAAAGGGACTGGTACTAACTATGGCTACACCTTC.

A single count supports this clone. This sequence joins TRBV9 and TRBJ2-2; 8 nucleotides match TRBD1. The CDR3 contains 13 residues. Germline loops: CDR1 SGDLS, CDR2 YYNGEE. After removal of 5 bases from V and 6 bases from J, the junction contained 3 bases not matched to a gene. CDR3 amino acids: CASSQQGAGELFF. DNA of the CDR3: TGTGCCAGCAGTCAACAGGGGGCCGGGGAGCTGTTTTTT.

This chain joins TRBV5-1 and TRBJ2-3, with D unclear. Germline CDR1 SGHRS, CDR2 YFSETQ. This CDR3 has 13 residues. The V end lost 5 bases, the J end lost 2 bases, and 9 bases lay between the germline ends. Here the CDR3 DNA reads TGCGCCAGCAGTCAGGCCAACACAGATACGCAGTATTTT. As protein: CASSQANTDTQYF.

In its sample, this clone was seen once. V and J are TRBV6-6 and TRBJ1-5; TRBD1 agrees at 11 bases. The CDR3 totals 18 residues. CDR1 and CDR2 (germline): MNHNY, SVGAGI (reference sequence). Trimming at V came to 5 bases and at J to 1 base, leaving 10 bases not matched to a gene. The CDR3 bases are TGTGCCAGCAGTCTACTCGGGGACAGGGGGAAGAGCAATCAGCCCCAGCATTTT. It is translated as CASSLLGDRGKSNQPQHF.

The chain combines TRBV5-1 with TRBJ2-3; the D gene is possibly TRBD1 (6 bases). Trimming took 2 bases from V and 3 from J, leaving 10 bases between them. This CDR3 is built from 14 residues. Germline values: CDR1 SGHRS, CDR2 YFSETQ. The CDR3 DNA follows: TGCGCCAGCAGCTTAGGGGGTAAAACAGATACGCAGTATTTT. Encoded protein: CASSLGGKTDTQYF.

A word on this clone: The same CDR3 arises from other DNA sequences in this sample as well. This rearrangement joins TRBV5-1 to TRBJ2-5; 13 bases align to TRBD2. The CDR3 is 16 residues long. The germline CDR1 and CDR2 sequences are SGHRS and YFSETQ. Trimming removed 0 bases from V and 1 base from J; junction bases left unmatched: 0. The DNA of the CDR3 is TGCGCCAGCAGCTTGGGACTAGCGGGGGGCCAAGAGACCCAGTACTTC. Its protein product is CASSLGLAGGQETQYF. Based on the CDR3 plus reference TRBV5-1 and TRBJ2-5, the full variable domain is KAGVTQTPRYLIKTRGQQVTLSCSPISGHRSVSWYQQTPGQGLQFLFEYFSETQRNKGNFPGRFSGRQFSNSRSEMNVSTLELGDSALYLCASSLGLAGGQETQYFGPGTRLLVL.

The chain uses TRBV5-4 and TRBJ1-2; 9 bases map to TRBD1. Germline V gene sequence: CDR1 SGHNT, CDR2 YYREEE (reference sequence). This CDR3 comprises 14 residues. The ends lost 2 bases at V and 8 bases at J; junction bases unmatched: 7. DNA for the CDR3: TGTGCCAGCAGCTTCCCGACAGGGGGTAAAGGCTACACCTTC. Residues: CASSFPTGGKGYTF.

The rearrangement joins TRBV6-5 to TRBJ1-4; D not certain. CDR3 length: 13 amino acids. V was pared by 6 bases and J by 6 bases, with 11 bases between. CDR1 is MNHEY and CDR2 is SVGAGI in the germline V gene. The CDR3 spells CASSNGFYEKLFF. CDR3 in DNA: TGTGCCAGCAGCAACGGGTTTTATGAAAAACTGTTTTTT.

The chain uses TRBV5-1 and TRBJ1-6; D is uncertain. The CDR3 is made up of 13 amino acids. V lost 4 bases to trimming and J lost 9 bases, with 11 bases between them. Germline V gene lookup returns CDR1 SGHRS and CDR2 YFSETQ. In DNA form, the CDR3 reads TGCGCCAGCAGCCCCGATGAAGCTTCACCCCTCCACTTT. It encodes CASSPDEASPLHF.

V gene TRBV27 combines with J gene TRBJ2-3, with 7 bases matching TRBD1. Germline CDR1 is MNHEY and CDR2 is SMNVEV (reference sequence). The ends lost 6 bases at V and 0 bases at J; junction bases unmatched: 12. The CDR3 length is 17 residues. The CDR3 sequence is CASSLRGQKQSTDTQYF. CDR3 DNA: TGTGCCAGCAGCCTTCGGGGACAGAAACAAAGCACAGATACGCAGTATTTT.

This CDR3 is CASSQDRGRNTGELFF. In DNA, the CDR3 is TGCGCCAGCAGCCAAGATCGAGGGAGGAACACCGGGGAGCTGTTTTTT. V usage is TRBV4-3 and J usage is TRBJ2-2, with a weak D call TRBD2 (5 bases). Trimming removed 0 bases from V and 1 base from J, with 9 bases in between. The CDR3 is 16 amino acids. Germline loops: CDR1 LGHNA, CDR2 YSLEER.

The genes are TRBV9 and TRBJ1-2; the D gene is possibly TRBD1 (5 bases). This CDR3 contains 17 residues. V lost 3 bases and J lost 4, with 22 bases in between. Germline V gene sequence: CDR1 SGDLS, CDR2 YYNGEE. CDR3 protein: CASSGEGLLGGTYGYTF. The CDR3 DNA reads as TGTGCCAGCAGCGGCGAAGGTCTCTTGGGGGGTACCTATGGCTACACCTTC.